This is a list of T cell receptor beta chains from one sample in a study of T cell changes during pregnancy in multiple sclerosis. The table came from immunoSEQ multiplex PCR; TCRdb's copy has only in-frame clones and leaves some out. This sample carries around 70,000 clones, 90% to 95% of them seen once, and the ten largest clones take 1.5% to 2%. The sample here was peripheral blood, taken in the first trimester of pregnancy. These receptor sequences come from a female donor in good health, enrolled as a control in a pregnancy study. Both conserved end residues are part of each CDR3. A D gene is named only where the DNA matches it firmly. Clone size is shown for a subset of rows, as once, few, many or a class of expanded clone.

v_gene	d_gene	j_gene	abundance	CDR3nt	CDR3aa
TRBV28	-	TRBJ1-2	-	TGTGCCAGCAGTTTTAGGGGCAGCCCTTACTATGGCTACACCTTC	CASSFRGSPYYGYTF
TRBV5-6	TRBD1	TRBJ2-7	-	TGTGCCAGCGGCCCAGGACAGGGTTGGTACGAGCAGTACTTC	CASGPGQGWYEQYF
TRBV6-1	-	TRBJ1-5	-	TGTGCCAGCAGTGGGTTGGGGCAGGGAGGAAATCAGCCCCAGCATTTT	CASSGLGQGGNQPQHF
TRBV28	-	TRBJ1-2	-	TGTGCCAGCCGAATCCGATCTCAGGGGTACTATGGCTACACCTTC	CASRIRSQGYYGYTF
TRBV11-1	-	TRBJ1-4	-	TGTGCCAGCAGCCCAAAGAAACTGAATGAAAAACTGTTTTTT	CASSPKKLNEKLFF
TRBV10-3	TRBD2	TRBJ2-7	-	TGTGCCATCAGGGCTCGGGAAGCGGGAGGGTCCTACGAGCAGTACTTC	CAIRAREAGGSYEQYF
TRBV5-1	TRBD2	TRBJ2-7	-	TGCGCCAGCAGCCCGGGACTAGACTTCTACGAGCAGTACTTC	CASSPGLDFYEQYF
TRBV11-1	-	TRBJ1-1	-	TGTGCCAGCAGCCTCCCCCATGGAGTTTGGACTGAAGCTTTCTTT	CASSLPHGVWTEAFF
TRBV5-6	-	TRBJ1-4	once	TGTGCCAGCAGCGGTCTGACAGGCTTTAATGAAAAACTGTTTTTT	CASSGLTGFNEKLFF
TRBV2	TRBD2	TRBJ2-7	-	TGTGCCAGCAGTGGGACTAGCGGGAGGGAGGCTTACGAGCAGTACTTC	CASSGTSGREAYEQYF